This TCR beta chain is drawn from a study of human T cells and chemical hapten exposure. Study results and limitations: DPC sensitization produced no change in TCRs with frequency above 1 in 1000.

Specified time point: healthy volunteer bleed at 2 weeks. The authors extracted total RNA from unfractionated whole blood. Each cDNA molecule in the library carried unique molecular identifiers. TCRdb re-called the RACE reads through MiXCR, storing one row per CDR3 protein. The sample yields about 46,000 distinct CDR3 sequences, around 4.5% seen once. This CDR3 spans 14 amino acids. V lost 5 bases and J 0 bases, leaving 12 bases between the germline ends. Per germline, CDR1 SQVTM and CDR2 ANQGSEA. Ten or more counts support this clonotype. Antigen: not known. This TCR was recovered from a female donor in good health. Some clones in this sample may be carry-over from other donors' samples. Material: whole blood. The V and J genes are TRBV29-1 and TRBJ2-3; no clear D. The CDR3 DNA is TGCAGCGTTTTCCCGGCCGGGAGCACAGATACGCAGTATTTT. This encodes CSVFPAGSTDTQYF.